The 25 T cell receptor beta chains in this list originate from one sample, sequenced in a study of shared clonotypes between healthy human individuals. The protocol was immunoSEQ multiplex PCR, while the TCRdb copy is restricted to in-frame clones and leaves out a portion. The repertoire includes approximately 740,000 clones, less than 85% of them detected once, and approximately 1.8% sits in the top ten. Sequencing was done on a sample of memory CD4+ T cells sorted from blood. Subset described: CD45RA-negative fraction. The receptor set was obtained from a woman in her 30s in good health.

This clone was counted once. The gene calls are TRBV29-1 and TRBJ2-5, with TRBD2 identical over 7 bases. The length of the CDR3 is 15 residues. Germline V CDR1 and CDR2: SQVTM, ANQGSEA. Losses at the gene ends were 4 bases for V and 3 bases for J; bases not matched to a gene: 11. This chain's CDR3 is CSVVGRGRSKETQYF. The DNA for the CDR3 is TGCAGCGTTGTTGGGCGGGGGAGAAGTAAAGAGACCCAGTACTTC.

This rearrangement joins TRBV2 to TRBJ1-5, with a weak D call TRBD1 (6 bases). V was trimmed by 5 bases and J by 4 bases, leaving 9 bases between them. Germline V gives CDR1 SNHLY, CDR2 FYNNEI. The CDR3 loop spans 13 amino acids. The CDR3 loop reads CASSWDTNQPQHF. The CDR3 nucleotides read TGTGCCAGCAGTTGGGACACTAATCAGCCCCAGCATTTT.

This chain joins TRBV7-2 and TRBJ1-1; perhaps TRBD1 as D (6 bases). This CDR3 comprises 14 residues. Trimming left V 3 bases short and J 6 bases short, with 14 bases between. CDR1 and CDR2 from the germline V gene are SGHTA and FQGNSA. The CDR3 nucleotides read TGTGCCAGCAGCTTGGTGCGGAGGGGGGCTGAAGCTTTCTTT. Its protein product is CASSLVRRGAEAFF.

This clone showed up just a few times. CDR3 coding DNA: TGCGCCACCACAGGTGGCACTGAAGCTTTCTTT. Translating it yields CATTGGTEAFF. The V and J genes are TRBV4-1 and TRBJ1-1; maybe TRBD1 (5 bases). The length of the CDR3 is 11 residues. CDR1 is MGHRA and CDR2 is YSYEKL in the germline V gene. Trimming removed 10 bases from V and 4 bases from J, with 10 bases in between.

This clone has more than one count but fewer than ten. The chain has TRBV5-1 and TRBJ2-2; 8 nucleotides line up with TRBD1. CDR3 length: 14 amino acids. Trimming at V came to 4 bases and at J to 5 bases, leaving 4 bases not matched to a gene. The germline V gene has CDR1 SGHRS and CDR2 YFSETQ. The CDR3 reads CASSPTGATGELFF. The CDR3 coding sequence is TGCGCCAGCAGCCCGACAGGGGCTACCGGGGAGCTGTTTTTT.

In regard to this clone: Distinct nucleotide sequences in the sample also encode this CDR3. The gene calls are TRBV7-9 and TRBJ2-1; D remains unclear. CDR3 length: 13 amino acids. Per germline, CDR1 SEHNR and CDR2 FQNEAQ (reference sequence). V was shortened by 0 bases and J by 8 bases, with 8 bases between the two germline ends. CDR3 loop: CASSLAASDEQFF. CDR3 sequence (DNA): TGTGCCAGCAGCTTAGCGGCGTCCGATGAGCAGTTCTTC.

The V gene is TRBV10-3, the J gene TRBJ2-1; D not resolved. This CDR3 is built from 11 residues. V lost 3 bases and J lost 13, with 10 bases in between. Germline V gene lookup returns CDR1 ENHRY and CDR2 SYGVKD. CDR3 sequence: CAISDDSHQFF. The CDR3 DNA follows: TGTGCCATCAGTGACGACTCACACCAGTTCTTC.

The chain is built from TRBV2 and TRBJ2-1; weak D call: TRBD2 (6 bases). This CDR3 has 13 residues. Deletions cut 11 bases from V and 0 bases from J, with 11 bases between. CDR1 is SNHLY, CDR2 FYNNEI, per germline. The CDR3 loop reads CAGGLDSYNEQFF. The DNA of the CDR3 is TGTGCCGGGGGACTTGACTCCTACAATGAGCAGTTCTTC.

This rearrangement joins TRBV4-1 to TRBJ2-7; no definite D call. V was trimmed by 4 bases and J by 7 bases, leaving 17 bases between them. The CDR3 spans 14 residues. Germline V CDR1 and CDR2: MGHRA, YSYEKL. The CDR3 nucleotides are TGCGCCAGCAGCCTAACGTTCAACACGAGAGAGCAGTACTTC. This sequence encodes CASSLTFNTREQYF.

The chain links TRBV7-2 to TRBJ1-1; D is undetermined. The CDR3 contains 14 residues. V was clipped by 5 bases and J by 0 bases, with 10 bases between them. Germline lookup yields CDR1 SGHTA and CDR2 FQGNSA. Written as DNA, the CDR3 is TGTGCCAGCAGCCCCCCCCGGATGAACACTGAAGCTTTCTTT. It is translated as CASSPPRMNTEAFF.

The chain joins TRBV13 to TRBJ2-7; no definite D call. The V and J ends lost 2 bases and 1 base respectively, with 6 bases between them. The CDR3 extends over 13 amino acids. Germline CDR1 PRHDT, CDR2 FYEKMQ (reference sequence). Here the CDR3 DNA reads TGTGCCAGCAGCTTAAGGTTTTCCTACGAGCAGTACTTC. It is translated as CASSLRFSYEQYF.

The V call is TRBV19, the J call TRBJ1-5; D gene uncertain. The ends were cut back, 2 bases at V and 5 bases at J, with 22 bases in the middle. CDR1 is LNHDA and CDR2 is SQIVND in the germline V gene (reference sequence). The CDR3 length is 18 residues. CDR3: CASSINFWGKLGDQPQHF. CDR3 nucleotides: TGTGCCAGTAGTATAAATTTTTGGGGAAAGCTTGGAGATCAGCCCCAGCATTTT. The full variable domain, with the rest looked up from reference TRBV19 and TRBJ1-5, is DGGITQSPKYLFRKEGQNVTLSCEQNLNHDAMYWYRQDPGQGLRLIYYSQIVNDFQKGDIAEGYSVSREKKESFPLTVTSAQKNPTAFYLCASSINFWGKLGDQPQHFGDGTRLSIL.

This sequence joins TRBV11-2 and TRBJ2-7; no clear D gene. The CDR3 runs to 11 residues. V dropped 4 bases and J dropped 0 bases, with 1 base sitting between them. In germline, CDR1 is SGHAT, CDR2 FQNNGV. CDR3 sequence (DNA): TGTGCCAGCAGCTACTCCTACGAGCAGTACTTC. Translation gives CASSYSYEQYF.

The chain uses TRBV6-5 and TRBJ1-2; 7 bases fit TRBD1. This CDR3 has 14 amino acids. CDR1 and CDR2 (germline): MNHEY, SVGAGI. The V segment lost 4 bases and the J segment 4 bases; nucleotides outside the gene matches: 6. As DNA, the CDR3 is TGTGCCAGCAGTTCCCACCGGGACAGCTATGGCTACACCTTC. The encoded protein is CASSSHRDSYGYTF.

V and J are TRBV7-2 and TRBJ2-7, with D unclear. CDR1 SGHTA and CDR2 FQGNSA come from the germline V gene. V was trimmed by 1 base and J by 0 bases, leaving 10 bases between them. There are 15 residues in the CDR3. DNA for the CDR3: TGTGCCAGCAGCTTAGAAGCTGTGAGCTCCTACGAGCAGTACTTC. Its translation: CASSLEAVSSYEQYF.

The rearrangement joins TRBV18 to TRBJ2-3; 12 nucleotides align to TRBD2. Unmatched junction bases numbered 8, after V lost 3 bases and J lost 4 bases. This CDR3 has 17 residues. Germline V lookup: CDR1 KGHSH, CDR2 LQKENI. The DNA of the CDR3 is TGTGCCAGCTCACCGAAAAGGGGACTAGCGGGTTCAGATACGCAGTATTTT. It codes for CASSPKRGLAGSDTQYF.

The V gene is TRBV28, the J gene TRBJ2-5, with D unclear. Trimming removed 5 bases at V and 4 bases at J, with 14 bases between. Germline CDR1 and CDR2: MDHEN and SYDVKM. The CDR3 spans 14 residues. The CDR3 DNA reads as TGTGCCAGCAGTCCTCCCGACGGACCAGAGACCCAGTACTTC. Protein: CASSPPDGPETQYF.

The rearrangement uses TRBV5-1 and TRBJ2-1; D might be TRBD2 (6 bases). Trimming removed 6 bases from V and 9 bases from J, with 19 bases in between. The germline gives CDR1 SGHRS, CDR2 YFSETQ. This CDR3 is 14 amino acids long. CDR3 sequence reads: CASTIESGVGEQFF. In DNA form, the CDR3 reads TGCGCCAGCACGATCGAATCGGGAGTCGGTGAGCAGTTCTTC.

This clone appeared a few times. The CDR3 protein is CASSIERSTSSGANVLTF. The CDR3 DNA sequence: TGTGCCAGTAGTATAGAACGGAGTACCAGCTCTGGGGCCAACGTCCTGACTTTC. V usage is TRBV19 and J usage is TRBJ2-6; no firm D call. CDR1 and CDR2 (germline): LNHDA, SQIVND (reference sequence). V was pared by 0 bases and J by 0 bases, with 12 bases between. This CDR3 spans 18 amino acids.

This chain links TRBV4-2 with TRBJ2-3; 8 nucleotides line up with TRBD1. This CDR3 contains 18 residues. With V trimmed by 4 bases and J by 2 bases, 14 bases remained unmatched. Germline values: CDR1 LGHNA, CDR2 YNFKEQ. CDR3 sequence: CASSRAARQGTSTDTQYF. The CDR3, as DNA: TGTGCCAGCAGCCGAGCAGCGAGACAGGGGACGTCCACAGATACGCAGTATTTT.

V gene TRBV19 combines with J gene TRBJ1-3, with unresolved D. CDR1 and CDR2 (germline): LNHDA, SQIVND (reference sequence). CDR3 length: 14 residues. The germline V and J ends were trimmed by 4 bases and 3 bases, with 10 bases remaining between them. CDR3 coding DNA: TGTGCCAGTAGTACTGCGGGAGTTGGAAACACCATATATTTT. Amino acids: CASSTAGVGNTIYF.

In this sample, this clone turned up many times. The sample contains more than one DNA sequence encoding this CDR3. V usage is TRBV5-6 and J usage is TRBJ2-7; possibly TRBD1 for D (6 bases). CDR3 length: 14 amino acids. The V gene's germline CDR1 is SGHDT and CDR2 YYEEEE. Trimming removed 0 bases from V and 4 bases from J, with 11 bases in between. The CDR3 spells CASSLGQGRYEQYF. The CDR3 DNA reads TGTGCCAGCAGCTTGGGGCAGGGGAGATACGAGCAGTACTTC. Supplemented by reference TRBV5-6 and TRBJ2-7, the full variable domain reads DAGVTQSPTHLIKTRGQQVTLRCSPKSGHDTVSWYQQALGQGPQFIFQYYEEEERQRGNFPDRFSGHQFPNYSSELNVNALLLGDSALYLCASSLGQGRYEQYFGPGTRLTVT.

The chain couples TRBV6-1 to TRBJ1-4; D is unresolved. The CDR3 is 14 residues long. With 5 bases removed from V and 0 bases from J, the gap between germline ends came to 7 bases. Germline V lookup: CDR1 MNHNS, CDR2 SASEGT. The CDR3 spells CASSLVATNEKLFF. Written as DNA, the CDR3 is TGTGCCAGCAGTTTAGTGGCAACTAATGAAAAACTGTTTTTT.

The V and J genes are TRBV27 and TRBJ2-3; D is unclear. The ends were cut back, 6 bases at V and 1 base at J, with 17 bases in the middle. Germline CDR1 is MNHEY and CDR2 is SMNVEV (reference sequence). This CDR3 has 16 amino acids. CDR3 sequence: CASRGVLAAGTDTQYF. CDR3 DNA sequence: TGTGCCAGCAGAGGCGTTTTAGCTGCGGGCACAGATACGCAGTATTTT.

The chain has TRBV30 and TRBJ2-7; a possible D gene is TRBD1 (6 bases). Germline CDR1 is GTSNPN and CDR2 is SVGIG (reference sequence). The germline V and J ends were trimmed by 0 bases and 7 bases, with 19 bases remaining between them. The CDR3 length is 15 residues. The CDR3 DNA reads TGTGCCTGGAGTGTATTCGGGACATCCCCTTGGGAGCAGTACTTC. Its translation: CAWSVFGTSPWEQYF.